This T cell receptor beta chain derives from a study of shared clonotypes between healthy human individuals. In the study overall: A couple of women and a few men aged 18 to 49 made up the donors.

Germline assignment: CDR1 SGHTA and CDR2 FQGTGA. The CDR3 consists of 15 residues. V lost 5 bases, J lost 12 bases, and 13 bases stayed unmatched. Memory CD4+ cells were the fraction left after CD45RA+ naive selection. Whole-study results and caveats: Shared clonotypes: roughly 4.5% naive CD4, 3.5% to 4% naive CD8, less than 2.5% memory CD4, more than 0.3% memory CD8.

It was approximately 0.2 ug DNA, some 30,000 T cell genomes, that sorted-subset replicate PCRs used. Libraries were prepared by immunoSEQ multiplex PCR; TCRdb keeps only in-frame clonotypes and omits some of them. Counted here are roughly 1 million clones, about 77% occurring once; the ten biggest clones make up 1.5%. Regarding this clone: Its target is unknown.

This receptor was obtained from a man aged 18 to 30 in good health. The chain employs TRBV7-3 and TRBJ2-1, with 10 nucleotides matching TRBD2. The sample taken for sequencing was memory CD4+ T cells sorted from blood. Documented subset: CD45RA-negative fraction. The CDR3 region is CASSLSGGPQGGQFF. As DNA, the CDR3 is TGTGCCAGCAGCCTTAGCGGGGGGCCTCAGGGAGGGCAGTTCTTC.